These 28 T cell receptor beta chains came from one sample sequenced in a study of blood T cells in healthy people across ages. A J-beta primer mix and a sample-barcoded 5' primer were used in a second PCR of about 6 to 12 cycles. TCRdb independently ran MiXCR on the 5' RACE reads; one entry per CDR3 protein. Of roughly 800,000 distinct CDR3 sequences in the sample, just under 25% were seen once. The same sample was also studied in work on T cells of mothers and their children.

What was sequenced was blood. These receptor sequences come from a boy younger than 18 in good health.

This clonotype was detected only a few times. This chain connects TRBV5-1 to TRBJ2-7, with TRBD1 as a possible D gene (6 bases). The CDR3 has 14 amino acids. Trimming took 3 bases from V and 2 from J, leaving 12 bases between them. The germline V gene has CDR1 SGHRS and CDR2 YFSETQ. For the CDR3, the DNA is TGCGCCAGCAGCTCGGGACATTCTACCTACGAGCAGTACTTC. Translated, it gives CASSSGHSTYEQYF.

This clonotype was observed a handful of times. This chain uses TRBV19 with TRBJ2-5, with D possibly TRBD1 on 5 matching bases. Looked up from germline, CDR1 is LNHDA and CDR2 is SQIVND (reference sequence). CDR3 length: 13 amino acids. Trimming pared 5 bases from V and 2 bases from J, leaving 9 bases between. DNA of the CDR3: TGTGCCAGTAGTCACGACAGACAAGAGACCCAGTACTTC. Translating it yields CASSHDRQETQYF.

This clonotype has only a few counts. The CDR3, as DNA: TGTGCCAGCAGCTTAGAGTGGGGAACTAACACCGGGGAGCTGTTTTTT. This encodes CASSLEWGTNTGELFF. The chain recombines TRBV11-2 with TRBJ2-2, with D unclear. Between the trimmed V and J ends, which lost 0 bases and 2 bases, there was a span of 10 bases. This CDR3 spans 16 amino acids. Germline values: CDR1 SGHAT, CDR2 FQNNGV.

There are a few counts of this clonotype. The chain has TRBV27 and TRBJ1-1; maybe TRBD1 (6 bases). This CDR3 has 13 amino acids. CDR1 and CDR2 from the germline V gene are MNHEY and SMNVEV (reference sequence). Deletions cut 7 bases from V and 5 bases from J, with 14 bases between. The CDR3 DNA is TGTGCCAGCAAGAGCCTAGGGGGAACTGAAGCTTTCTTT. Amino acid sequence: CASKSLGGTEAFF.

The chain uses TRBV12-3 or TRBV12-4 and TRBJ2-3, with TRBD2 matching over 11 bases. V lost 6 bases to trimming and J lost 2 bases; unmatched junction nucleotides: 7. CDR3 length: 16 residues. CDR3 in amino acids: CASSPGTSGPTDTQYF. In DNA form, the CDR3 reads TGTGCCAGCAGCCCCGGGACTAGCGGTCCCACAGATACGCAGTATTTT.

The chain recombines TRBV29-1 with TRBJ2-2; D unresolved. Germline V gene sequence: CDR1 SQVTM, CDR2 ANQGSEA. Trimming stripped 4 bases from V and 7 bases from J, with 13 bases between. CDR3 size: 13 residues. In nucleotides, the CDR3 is TGCAGCGTTGCCCCAGAGTGGAACGGGGAGCTGTTTTTT. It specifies CSVAPEWNGELFF.

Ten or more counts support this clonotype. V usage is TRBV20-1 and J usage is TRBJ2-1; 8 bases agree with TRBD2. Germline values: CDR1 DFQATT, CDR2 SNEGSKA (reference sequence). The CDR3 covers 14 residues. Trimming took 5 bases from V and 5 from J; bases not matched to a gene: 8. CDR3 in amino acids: CSAHVGLDHNEQFF. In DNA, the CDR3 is TGCAGTGCTCACGTGGGACTAGACCACAATGAGCAGTTCTTC.

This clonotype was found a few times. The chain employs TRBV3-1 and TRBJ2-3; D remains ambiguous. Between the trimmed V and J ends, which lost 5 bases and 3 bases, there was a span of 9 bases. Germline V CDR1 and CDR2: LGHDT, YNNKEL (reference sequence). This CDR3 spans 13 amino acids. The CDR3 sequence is CASSYAGTDTQYF. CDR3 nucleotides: TGTGCCAGCAGCTACGCCGGGACAGATACGCAGTATTTT.

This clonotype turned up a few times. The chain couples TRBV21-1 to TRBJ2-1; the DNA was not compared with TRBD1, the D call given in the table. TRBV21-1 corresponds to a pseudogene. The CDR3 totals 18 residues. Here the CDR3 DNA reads TGTGCCAGCAGCAAAAGGGCACCGGCGCCGCCCTCCTACAATGAGCAGTTCTTC. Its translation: CASSKRAPAPPSYNEQFF.

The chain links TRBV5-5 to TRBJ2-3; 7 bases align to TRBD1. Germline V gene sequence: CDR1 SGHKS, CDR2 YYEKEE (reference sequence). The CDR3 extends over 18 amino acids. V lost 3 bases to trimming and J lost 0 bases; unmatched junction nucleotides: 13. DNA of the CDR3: TGTGCCAGCAGCTCAGACAGGGATCTTGAATCGAGCACAGATACGCAGTATTTT. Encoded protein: CASSSDRDLESSTDTQYF.

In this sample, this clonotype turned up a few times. CDR3 sequence reads: CASSPDRVRTEAFF. The CDR3 region has the DNA TGTGCCAGTAGTCCGGACAGGGTGCGCACTGAAGCTTTCTTT. The chain couples TRBV19 to TRBJ1-1, with 8 bases that match TRBD1. Germline loops: CDR1 LNHDA, CDR2 SQIVND (reference sequence). The CDR3 has 14 amino acids. V shed 5 bases and J 4 bases; nucleotides not matched to a gene: 6. The variable domain in full, with the rest retrieved from reference TRBV19 and TRBJ1-1, is DGGITQSPKYLFRKEGQNVTLSCEQNLNHDAMYWYRQDPGQGLRLIYYSQIVNDFQKGDIAEGYSVSREKKESFPLTVTSAQKNPTAFYLCASSPDRVRTEAFFGQGTRLTVV.

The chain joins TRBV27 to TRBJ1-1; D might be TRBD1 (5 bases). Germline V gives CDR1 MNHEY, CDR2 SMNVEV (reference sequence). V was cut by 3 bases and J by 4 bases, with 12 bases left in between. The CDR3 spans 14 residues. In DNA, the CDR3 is TGTGCCAGCAGTTTTATCAGCGGGGGCACTGAAGCTTTCTTT. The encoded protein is CASSFISGGTEAFF.

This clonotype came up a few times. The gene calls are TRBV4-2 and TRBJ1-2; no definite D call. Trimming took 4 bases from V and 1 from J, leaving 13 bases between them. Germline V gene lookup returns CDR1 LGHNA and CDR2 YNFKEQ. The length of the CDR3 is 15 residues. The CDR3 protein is CASSRDWTDNYGYTF. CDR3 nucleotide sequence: TGTGCCAGCAGCCGAGACTGGACGGATAACTATGGCTACACCTTC.

CDR3 residues: CASSTGGTYYEQYF. In DNA form, the CDR3 reads TGTGCCAGCAGTACGGGCGGCACTTACTACGAGCAGTACTTC. V gene TRBV27 combines with J gene TRBJ2-7, with unresolved D. The CDR3 spans 14 residues. The germline gives CDR1 MNHEY, CDR2 SMNVEV (reference sequence). Trimming stripped 5 bases from V and 3 bases from J, with 14 bases between.

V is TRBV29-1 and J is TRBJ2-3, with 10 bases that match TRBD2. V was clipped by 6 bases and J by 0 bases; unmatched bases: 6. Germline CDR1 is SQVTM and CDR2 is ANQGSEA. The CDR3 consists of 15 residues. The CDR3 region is CSVRGLAASTDTQYF. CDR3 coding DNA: TGCAGCGTCAGAGGACTAGCGGCTAGCACAGATACGCAGTATTTT.

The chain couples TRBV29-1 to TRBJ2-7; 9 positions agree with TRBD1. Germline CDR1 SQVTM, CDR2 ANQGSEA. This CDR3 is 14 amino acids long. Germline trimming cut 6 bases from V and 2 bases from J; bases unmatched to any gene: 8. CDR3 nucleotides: TGCAGCGTCTCACCGGGACAGGGAGCCTACGAGCAGTACTTC. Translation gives CSVSPGQGAYEQYF.

CDR3 in amino acids: CASSYGEGLGNEQFF. DNA of the CDR3: TGTGCCAGCAGTTACGGGGAGGGCTTAGGGAATGAGCAGTTCTTC. The rearrangement uses TRBV6-2 or TRBV6-3 and TRBJ2-5; 7 bases line up with TRBD2. The better agreement between TRBJ2-1 and the DNA end casts doubt on the J call. The CDR3 has 15 amino acids. Germline V lookup: CDR1 MNHEY, CDR2 SVGEGT.

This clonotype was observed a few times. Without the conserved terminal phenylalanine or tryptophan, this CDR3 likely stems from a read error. The CDR3 DNA sequence: TGTGCCAGCAGCCCCGGAGACAGGAGTGATGAGCAGTTCCTC. It encodes CASSPGDRSDEQFL. J is TRBJ2-1 and V is TRBV28; TRBD1 might be the D (6 bases). Trimming pared 6 bases from V and 8 bases from J, leaving 17 bases between. CDR3 length: 14 residues. The germline gives CDR1 MDHEN, CDR2 SYDVKM.

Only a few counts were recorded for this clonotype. CDR3 DNA sequence: TGTGCCAGCAGTTTCCGTGGGGTCACAGATACGCAGTATTTT. It specifies CASSFRGVTDTQYF. This rearrangement joins TRBV6-2 or TRBV6-3 to TRBJ2-3; D unresolved. The CDR3 is 14 amino acids. Trimming removed 4 bases at V and 2 bases at J, with 10 bases between. CDR1 MNHEY and CDR2 SVGEGT come from the germline V gene.

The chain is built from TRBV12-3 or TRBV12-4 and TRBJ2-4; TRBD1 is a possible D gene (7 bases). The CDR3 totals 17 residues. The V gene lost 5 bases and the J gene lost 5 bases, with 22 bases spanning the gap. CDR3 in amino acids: CASSPQTQGGGQNIQYF. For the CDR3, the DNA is TGTGCCAGCAGTCCCCAAACCCAGGGGGGCGGGCAAAACATTCAGTACTTC.

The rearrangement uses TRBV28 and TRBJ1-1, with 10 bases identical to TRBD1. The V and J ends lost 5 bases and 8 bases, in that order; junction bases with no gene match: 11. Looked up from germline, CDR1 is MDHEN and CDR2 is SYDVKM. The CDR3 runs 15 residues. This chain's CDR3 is CASSIRTGGKTEAFF. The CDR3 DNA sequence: TGTGCCAGCAGTATAAGGACAGGGGGTAAAACCGAAGCTTTCTTT.

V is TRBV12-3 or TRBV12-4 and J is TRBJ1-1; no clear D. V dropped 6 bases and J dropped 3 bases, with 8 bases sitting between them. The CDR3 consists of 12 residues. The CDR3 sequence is CASSPIYTEAFF. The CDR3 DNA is TGTGCCAGCAGCCCCATTTACACTGAAGCTTTCTTT.

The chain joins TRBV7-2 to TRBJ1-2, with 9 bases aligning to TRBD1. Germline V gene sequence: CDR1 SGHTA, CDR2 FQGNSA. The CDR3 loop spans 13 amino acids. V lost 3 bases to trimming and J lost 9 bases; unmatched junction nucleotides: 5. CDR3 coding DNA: TGTGCCAGCAGCTTGGAGACAGGGGGTAGCTACACCTTC. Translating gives CASSLETGGSYTF.

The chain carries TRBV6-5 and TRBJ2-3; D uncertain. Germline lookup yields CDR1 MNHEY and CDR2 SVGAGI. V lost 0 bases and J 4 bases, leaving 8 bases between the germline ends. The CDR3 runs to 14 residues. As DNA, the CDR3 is TGTGCCAGCAGTTACTCCCTAGTAGCAGATACGCAGTATTTT. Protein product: CASSYSLVADTQYF.

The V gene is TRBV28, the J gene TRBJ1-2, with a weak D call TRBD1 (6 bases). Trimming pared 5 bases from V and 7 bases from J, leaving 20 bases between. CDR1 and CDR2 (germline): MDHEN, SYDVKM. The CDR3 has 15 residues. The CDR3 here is CASSVSTGSLGGYTF. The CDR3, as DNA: TGTGCCAGCAGTGTCTCGACAGGTAGTCTCGGTGGCTACACCTTC.

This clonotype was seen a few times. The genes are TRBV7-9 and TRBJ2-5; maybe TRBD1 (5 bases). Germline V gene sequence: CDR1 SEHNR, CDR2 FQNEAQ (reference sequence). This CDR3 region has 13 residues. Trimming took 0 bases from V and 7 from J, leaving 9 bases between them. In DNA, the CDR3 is TGTGCCAGCAGCTTAGCAGGGGCTAGGACCCAGTACTTC. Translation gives CASSLAGARTQYF.

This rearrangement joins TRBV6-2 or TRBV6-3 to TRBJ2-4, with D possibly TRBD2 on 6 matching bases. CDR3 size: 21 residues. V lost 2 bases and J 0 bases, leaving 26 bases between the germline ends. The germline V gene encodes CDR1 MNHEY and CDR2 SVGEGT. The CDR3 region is CASSYAKWENVVGLAKNIQYF. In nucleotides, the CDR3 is TGTGCCAGCAGTTACGCGAAGTGGGAGAATGTGGTGGGACTAGCCAAAAACATTCAGTACTTC.

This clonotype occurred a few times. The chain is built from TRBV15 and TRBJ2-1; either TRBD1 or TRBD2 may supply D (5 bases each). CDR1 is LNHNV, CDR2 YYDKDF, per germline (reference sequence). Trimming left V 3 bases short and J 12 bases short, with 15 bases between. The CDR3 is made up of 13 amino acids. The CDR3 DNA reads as TGTGCCACCAGCAGTGACGGGACCCCGGGGCAGTTCTTC. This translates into CATSSDGTPGQFF.